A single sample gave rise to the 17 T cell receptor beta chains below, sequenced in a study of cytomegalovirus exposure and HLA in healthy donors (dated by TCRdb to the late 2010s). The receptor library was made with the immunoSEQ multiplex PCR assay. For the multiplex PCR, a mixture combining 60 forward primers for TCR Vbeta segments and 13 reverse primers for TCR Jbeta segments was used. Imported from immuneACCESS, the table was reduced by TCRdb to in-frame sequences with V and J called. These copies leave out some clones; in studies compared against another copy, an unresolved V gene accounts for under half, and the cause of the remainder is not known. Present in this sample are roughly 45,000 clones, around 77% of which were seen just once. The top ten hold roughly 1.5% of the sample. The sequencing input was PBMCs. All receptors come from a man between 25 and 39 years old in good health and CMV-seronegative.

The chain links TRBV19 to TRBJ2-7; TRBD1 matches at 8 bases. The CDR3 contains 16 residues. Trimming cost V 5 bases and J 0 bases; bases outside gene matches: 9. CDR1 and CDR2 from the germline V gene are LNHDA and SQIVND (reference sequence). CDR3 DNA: TGTGCCAGTAGTCAACTTTCCGGGACAGGCTCCTACGAGCAGTACTTC. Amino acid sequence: CASSQLSGTGSYEQYF.

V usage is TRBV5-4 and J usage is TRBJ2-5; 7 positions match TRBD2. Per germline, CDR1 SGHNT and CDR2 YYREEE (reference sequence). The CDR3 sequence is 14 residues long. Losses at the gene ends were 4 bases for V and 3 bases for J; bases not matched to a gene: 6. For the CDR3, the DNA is TGTGCCAGCAGCCCGGGGGGAGGCGAAGAGACCCAGTACTTC. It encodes CASSPGGGEETQYF.

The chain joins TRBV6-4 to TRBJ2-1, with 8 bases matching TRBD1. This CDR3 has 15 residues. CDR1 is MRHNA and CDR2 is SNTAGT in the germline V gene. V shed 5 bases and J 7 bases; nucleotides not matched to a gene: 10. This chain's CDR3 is CASSPEDRGANEQFF. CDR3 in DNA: TGTGCCAGCAGTCCCGAAGACAGGGGTGCTAATGAGCAGTTCTTC.

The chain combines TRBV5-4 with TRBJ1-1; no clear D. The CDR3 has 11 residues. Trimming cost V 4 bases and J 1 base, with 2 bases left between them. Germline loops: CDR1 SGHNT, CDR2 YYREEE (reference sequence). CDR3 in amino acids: CASSQNTEAFF. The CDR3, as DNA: TGTGCCAGCAGCCAGAACACTGAAGCTTTCTTT.

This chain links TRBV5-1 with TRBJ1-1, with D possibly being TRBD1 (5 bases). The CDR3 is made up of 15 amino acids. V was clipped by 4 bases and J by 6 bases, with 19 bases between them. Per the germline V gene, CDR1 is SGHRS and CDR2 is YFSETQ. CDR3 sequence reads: CASSTDGHLGAEAFF. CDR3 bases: TGCGCCAGCAGCACGGACGGACACTTAGGAGCTGAAGCTTTCTTT.

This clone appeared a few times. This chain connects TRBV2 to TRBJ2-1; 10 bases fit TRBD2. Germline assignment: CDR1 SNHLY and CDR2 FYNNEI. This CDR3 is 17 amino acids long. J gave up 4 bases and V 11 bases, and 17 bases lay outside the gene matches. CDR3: CAGVPGLAFLGYNEQFF. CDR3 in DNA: TGTGCCGGAGTTCCGGGACTAGCGTTCTTGGGATACAATGAGCAGTTCTTC.

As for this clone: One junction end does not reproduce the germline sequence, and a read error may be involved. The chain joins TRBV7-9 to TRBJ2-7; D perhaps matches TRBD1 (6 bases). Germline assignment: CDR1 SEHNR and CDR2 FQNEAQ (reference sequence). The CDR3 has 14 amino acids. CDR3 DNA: TGTTCCAGCAGCTCCACAGGGTTCTCCTACGAGCAGTACTTC. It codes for CSSSSTGFSYEQYF.

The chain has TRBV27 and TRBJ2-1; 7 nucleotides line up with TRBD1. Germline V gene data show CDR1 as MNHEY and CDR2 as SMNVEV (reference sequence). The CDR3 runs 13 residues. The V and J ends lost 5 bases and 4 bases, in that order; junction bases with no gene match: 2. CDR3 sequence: CASSETGYNEQFF. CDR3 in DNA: TGTGCCAGCAGTGAGACAGGGTACAATGAGCAGTTCTTC.

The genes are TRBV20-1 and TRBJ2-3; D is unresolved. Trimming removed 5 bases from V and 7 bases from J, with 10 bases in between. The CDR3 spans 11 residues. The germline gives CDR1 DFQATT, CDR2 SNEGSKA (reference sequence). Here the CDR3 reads CSAVHSHTQYF. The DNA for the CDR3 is TGCAGTGCTGTCCACTCTCATACGCAGTATTTT.

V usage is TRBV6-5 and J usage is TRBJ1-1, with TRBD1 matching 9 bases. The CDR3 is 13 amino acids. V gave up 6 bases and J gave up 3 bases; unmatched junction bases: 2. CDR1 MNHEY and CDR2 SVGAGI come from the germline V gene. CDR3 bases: TGTGCCAGCAGCCGGGACAGGGACACTGAAGCTTTCTTT. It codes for CASSRDRDTEAFF.

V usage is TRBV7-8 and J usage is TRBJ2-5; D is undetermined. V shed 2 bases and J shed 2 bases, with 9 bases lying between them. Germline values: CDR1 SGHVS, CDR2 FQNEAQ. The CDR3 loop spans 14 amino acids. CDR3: CASSLTRVQETQYF. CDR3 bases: TGTGCCAGCAGCTTAACTCGGGTTCAAGAGACCCAGTACTTC.

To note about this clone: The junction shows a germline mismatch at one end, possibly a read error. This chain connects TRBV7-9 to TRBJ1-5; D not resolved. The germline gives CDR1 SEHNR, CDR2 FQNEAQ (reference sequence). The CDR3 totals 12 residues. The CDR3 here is CSSSYTEQPQHF. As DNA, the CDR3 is TGTTCCAGCAGCTACACAGAACAGCCCCAGCATTTT.

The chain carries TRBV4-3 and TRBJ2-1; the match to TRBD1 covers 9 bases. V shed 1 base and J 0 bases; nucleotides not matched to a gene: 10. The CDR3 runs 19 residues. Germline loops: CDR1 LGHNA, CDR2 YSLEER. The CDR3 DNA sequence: TGCGCCAGCAGCCAAGGGGTAGGGGAGACAGGGGGCTCCTACAATGAGCAGTTCTTC. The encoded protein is CASSQGVGETGGSYNEQFF.

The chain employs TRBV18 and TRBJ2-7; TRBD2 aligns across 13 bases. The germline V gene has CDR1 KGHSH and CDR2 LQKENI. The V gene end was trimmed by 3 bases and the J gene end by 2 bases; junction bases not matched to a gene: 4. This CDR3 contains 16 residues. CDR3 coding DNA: TGTGCCAGCTCACCTCAACTAGCGGGAGGGCCCTACGAGCAGTACTTC. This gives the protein CASSPQLAGGPYEQYF.

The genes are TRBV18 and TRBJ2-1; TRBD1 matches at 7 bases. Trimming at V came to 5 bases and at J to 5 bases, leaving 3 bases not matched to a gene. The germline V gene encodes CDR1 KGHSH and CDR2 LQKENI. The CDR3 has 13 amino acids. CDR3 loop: CASSLGQNNEQFF. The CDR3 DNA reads TGTGCCAGCTCATTGGGACAGAACAATGAGCAGTTCTTC.

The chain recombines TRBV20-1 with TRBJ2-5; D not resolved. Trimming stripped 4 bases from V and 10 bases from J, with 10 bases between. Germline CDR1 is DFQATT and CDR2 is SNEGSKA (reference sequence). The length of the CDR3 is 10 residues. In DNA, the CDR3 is TGCAGTGCTAAATCTACTGGCCAGTACTTC. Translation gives CSAKSTGQYF.

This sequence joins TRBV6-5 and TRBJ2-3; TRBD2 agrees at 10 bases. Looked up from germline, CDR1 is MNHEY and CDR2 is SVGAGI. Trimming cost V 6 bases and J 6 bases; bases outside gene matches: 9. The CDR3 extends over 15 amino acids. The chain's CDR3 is CASSQEAGGPDTQYF. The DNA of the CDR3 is TGTGCCAGCAGCCAAGAAGCGGGAGGGCCGGATACGCAGTATTTT.